This T cell receptor (beta chain) was obtained from a study of beta chain features in type 1 diabetes. Whole-study findings and limits: A greater similarity of naive, central memory and Treg TCRB repertoires was seen among patients than among healthy donors.

The sequenced template was cDNA made from the entire isolated RNA. Method: immunoSEQ multiplex PCR; TCRdb's copy keeps in-frame clones and lacks some. The table records 150,000 or so clones, around a tenth of them present only once. About this clone itself: Its target is not known.

Material: central memory CD4+ T cells from blood. The clonotype was recovered from a woman between 40 and 50 years old in good health.

Written as DNA, the CDR3 is TGTGCCAGTAGTATAGACGGGACTCCCTCCTACAATGAGCAGTTCTTC. Its protein product is CASSIDGTPSYNEQFF. The chain recombines TRBV19 with TRBJ2-1; TRBD2 is a possible D gene (6 bases). The V end was cut by 0 bases, the J end by 0 bases, with 9 bases between. CDR1 LNHDA and CDR2 SQIVND come from the germline V gene (reference sequence). The CDR3 is made up of 16 amino acids.